Presented here are 20 T cell receptor beta chains from one specimen sequenced in a study of T cell repertoires in cytomegalovirus infection. What these receptors recognize is not known. Using its own MiXCR run on the reads, TCRdb lists one record per CDR3 protein. The sample records approximately 110,000 distinct CDR3 sequences, around 10% being singletons. Specimen: PBMCs, sequenced either directly or after in vitro stimulation (not recorded which). The receptors here all came from a human donor in good health (CMV status not recorded). Some clones in this sample may be carry-over from other donors' samples.

In this sample, this clonotype turned up many times. The chain links TRBV5-4 to TRBJ1-1; 8 nucleotides align to TRBD1. Trimming cost V 4 bases and J 3 bases; bases outside gene matches: 11. The CDR3 extends over 16 amino acids. Germline CDR1 reads SGHNT; CDR2 reads YYREEE (reference sequence). The CDR3 sequence is CASSQDRALRHTEAFF. The CDR3 DNA is TGTGCCAGCAGCCAGGACAGGGCGTTGCGGCACACTGAAGCTTTCTTT.

The sample holds a few counts of this clonotype. This chain joins TRBV5-1 and TRBJ1-4, with a tentative D call TRBD1 (5 bases). The V end lost 3 bases, the J end lost 8 bases, and 11 bases lay between the germline ends. The CDR3 runs 13 residues. Per the germline V gene, CDR1 is SGHRS and CDR2 is YFSETQ. The CDR3 nucleotides read TGCGCCAGCAGCTGGGACGCGGACGAAAAACTGTTTTTT. This gives the protein CASSWDADEKLFF.

There are many counts of this clonotype. The chain couples TRBV29-1 to TRBJ2-5; either TRBD1 or TRBD2 may fit D (7 bases each). The CDR3 is made up of 13 amino acids. The germline gives CDR1 SQVTM, CDR2 ANQGSEA. V was shortened by 1 base and J by 7 bases, with 13 bases between the two germline ends. Here the CDR3 DNA reads TGCAGCGTTGAAGCCATCAGGGGGGGGACCCAGTACTTC. Its translation: CSVEAIRGGTQYF.

The rearrangement links TRBV20-1 to TRBJ2-3; 7 nucleotides agree with TRBD1. V gave up 5 bases and J gave up 1 base; unmatched junction bases: 12. CDR1 DFQATT and CDR2 SNEGSKA come from the germline V gene (reference sequence). The CDR3 is 16 amino acids. Written as DNA, the CDR3 is TGCAGTGCTGTAGGCTACAGGGGACCCCGCACAGATACGCAGTATTTT. Amino acids: CSAVGYRGPRTDTQYF.

This clonotype was seen only a few times. The chain has TRBV2 and TRBJ2-7; TRBD2 might be the D (6 bases). Trimming removed 4 bases at V and 6 bases at J, with 13 bases between. CDR1 is SNHLY and CDR2 is FYNNEI in the germline V gene. The CDR3 runs 13 residues. The CDR3 is CASSGWEAGEQYF. As DNA, the CDR3 is TGTGCCAGCAGTGGTTGGGAGGCGGGCGAGCAGTACTTC.

In this sample, this clonotype turned up a few times. The V and J genes are TRBV24-1 and TRBJ2-5; TRBD2 agrees at 9 bases. V trimming: 7 bases; J trimming: 4 bases; junction bases outside the gene matches: 3. Germline V CDR1 and CDR2: KGHDR, SFDVKD. The CDR3 extends over 13 amino acids. The CDR3 reads CATSLSGGETQYF. The CDR3 DNA reads TGTGCCACCAGCCTTAGCGGGGGAGAGACCCAGTACTTC.

This clonotype has just a few counts. The chain uses TRBV6-2 or TRBV6-3 and TRBJ1-5; possible D gene TRBD1, 5 bases. V lost 0 bases and J 7 bases, leaving 13 bases between the germline ends. Looked up from germline, CDR1 is MNHEY and CDR2 is SVGEGT. The length of the CDR3 is 15 residues. DNA of the CDR3: TGTGCCAGCAGTTACTCTGGGGGTGTGCGGCAGCCCCAGCATTTT. Its translation is CASSYSGGVRQPQHF.

This clonotype was counted only a few times. The V and J genes are TRBV5-1 and TRBJ2-3; 7 bases line up with TRBD1. The junction had 12 bases not matched to a gene; V was cut back by 4 bases and J by 1 base. There are 17 residues in the CDR3. The germline gives CDR1 SGHRS, CDR2 YFSETQ. The chain's CDR3 is CASSLPLTGTGTDTQYF. Here the CDR3 DNA reads TGCGCCAGCAGCCTACCCCTGACAGGGACGGGCACAGATACGCAGTATTTT.

The rearrangement joins TRBV12-3 or TRBV12-4 to TRBJ2-4, with TRBD1 matching over 7 bases. After removal of 5 bases from V and 0 bases from J, the junction contained 7 bases not matched to a gene. The CDR3 contains 16 residues. The CDR3 region is CASSRRDRIAKNIQYF. CDR3 in DNA: TGTGCCAGCAGTCGAAGGGACAGAATAGCCAAAAACATTCAGTACTTC.

The chain recombines TRBV7-2 with TRBJ1-1, with no clear D. Trimming shortened V by 5 bases and J by 1 base, and 14 bases separated the two germline ends. CDR1 SGHTA and CDR2 FQGNSA come from the germline V gene. The CDR3 runs to 15 residues. The CDR3: CASSLFTRSNTEAFF. DNA of the CDR3: TGTGCCAGCAGCCTCTTTACAAGGTCGAACACTGAAGCTTTCTTT.

The table lists this clonotype with a few counts. This sequence joins TRBV11-2 and TRBJ1-2; D unclear. The CDR3 sequence is 13 residues long. Trimming shortened V by 1 base and J by 6 bases, and 9 bases separated the two germline ends. The germline CDR1 and CDR2 sequences are SGHAT and FQNNGV. The CDR3 sequence: CASSLGRGNGYTF. Here the CDR3 DNA reads TGTGCCAGCAGCTTAGGGCGGGGTAATGGCTACACCTTC.

The V and J genes are TRBV7-9 and TRBJ1-1, with D unclear. Trimming shortened V by 5 bases and J by 1 base, and 11 bases separated the two germline ends. Germline values: CDR1 SEHNR, CDR2 FQNEAQ (reference sequence). There are 14 residues in the CDR3. CDR3 sequence reads: CASSPATTNTEAFF. The CDR3 coding sequence is TGTGCCAGCAGCCCCGCAACAACGAACACTGAAGCTTTCTTT.

This clonotype showed up many times. V usage is TRBV24-1 and J usage is TRBJ2-2, with D unresolved. Germline V gives CDR1 KGHDR, CDR2 SFDVKD. The CDR3 totals 14 residues. V dropped 0 bases and J dropped 3 bases, with 4 bases sitting between them. CDR3 protein: CATSDLTDTGELFF. In nucleotides, the CDR3 is TGTGCCACCAGTGATTTGACAGACACCGGGGAGCTGTTTTTT.

This clonotype came up many times. The chain joins TRBV7-2 to TRBJ2-6, with D perhaps TRBD2 (6 bases). Deletions cut 8 bases from V and 3 bases from J, with 14 bases between. The CDR3 covers 15 residues. Germline V gene data show CDR1 as SGHTA and CDR2 as FQGNSA. This chain's CDR3 is CASRQGLGGANVLTF. Written as DNA, the CDR3 is TGTGCCAGCCGTCAGGGACTGGGTGGGGCCAACGTCCTGACTTTC.

This clonotype was observed at least ten times. The CDR3 nucleotides are TGTGCCAGCAGTTACGGGTACGAACCACCCTACAATGAGCAGTTCTTC. Amino acids: CASSYGYEPPYNEQFF. The chain combines TRBV6-6 with TRBJ2-1; D ambiguous. Trimming took off 2 bases at V and 2 bases at J, with 13 bases between the two ends. Germline V CDR1 and CDR2: MNHNY, SVGAGI (reference sequence). The CDR3 has 16 amino acids.

This clonotype was recorded at least ten times. The chain uses TRBV4-1 and TRBJ1-3; D gene unclear. The CDR3 is 16 residues long. V lost 0 bases and J 8 bases, leaving 17 bases between the germline ends. Germline V gene sequence: CDR1 MGHRA, CDR2 YSYEKL. CDR3 nucleotide sequence: TGCGCCAGCAGCCAAGACGGGTACAGCTTTATAGACACCATATATTTT. It translates to CASSQDGYSFIDTIYF.

V is TRBV19 and J is TRBJ2-1; 11 positions match TRBD2. Germline loops: CDR1 LNHDA, CDR2 SQIVND (reference sequence). V lost 3 bases, J lost 5 bases, and 6 bases stayed unmatched. The CDR3 runs to 16 residues. This chain's CDR3 is CASSIGPGLADNEQFF. CDR3 nucleotide sequence: TGTGCCAGTAGTATCGGACCGGGACTAGCGGACAATGAGCAGTTCTTC.

This clonotype was found many times. This chain connects TRBV28 to TRBJ2-4, with 13 bases that match TRBD2. The germline V gene has CDR1 MDHEN and CDR2 SYDVKM. V lost 6 bases, J lost 8 bases, and 10 bases stayed unmatched. The CDR3 extends over 16 amino acids. CDR3 loop: CASSRTRTSGSYIQYF. In DNA form, the CDR3 reads TGTGCCAGCAGCCGCACCCGGACTAGCGGGAGTTACATTCAGTACTTC.

Ten or more counts support this clonotype. This chain uses TRBV3-1 with TRBJ2-2; D remains ambiguous. V dropped 7 bases and J dropped 1 base, with 13 bases sitting between them. The germline V gene encodes CDR1 LGHDT and CDR2 YNNKEL (reference sequence). CDR3 size: 15 residues. CDR3 loop: CASKPLVENTGELFF. The CDR3 DNA is TGTGCCAGCAAACCCCTGGTGGAGAACACCGGGGAGCTGTTTTTT.

This chain joins TRBV19 and TRBJ1-1, with D uncertain. This CDR3 is 15 amino acids long. Germline V gene data show CDR1 as LNHDA and CDR2 as SQIVND (reference sequence). Trimming left V 5 bases short and J 0 bases short, with 13 bases between. CDR3 protein: CASSRAGTLNTEAFF. The CDR3 DNA follows: TGTGCCAGTAGTCGCGCAGGAACCCTGAACACTGAAGCTTTCTTT.